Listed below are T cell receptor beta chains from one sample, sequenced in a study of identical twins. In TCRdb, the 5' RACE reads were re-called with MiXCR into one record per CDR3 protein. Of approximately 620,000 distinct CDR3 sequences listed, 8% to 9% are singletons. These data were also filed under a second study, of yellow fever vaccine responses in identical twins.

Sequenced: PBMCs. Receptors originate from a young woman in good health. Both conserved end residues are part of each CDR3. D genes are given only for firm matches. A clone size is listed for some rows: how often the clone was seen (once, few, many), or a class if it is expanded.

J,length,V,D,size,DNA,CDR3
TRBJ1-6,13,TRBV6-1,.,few,TGTGCCAGCACTCCCGGTGGGCTTTCACCCCTCCACTTT,CASTPGGLSPLHF
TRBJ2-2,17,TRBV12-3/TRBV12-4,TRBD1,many,TGTGCCAGCAGTCCCCCGACAGGGGTTCTTGGCACCGGGGAGCTGTTTTTT,CASSPPTGVLGTGELFF
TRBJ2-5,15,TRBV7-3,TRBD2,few,TGTGCCAGCAGCGCCCATGCGGGGGAGCAAGAGACCCAGTACTTC,CASSAHAGEQETQYF
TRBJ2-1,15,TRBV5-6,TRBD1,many,TGTGCCAGCAGCTTGGCTGGGACAGGGCGCAATGAGCAGTTCTTC,CASSLAGTGRNEQFF
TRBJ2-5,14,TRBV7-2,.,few,TGTGCCAGCAGTTCGCAGGGGGGGGGAGAGACCCAGTACTTC,CASSSQGGGETQYF
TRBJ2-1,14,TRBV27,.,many,TGTGCCAGCAGCCCTTTTGTTCAAGGGTCTGAGCAGTTCTTC,CASSPFVQGSEQFF
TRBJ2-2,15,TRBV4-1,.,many,TGCGCCAGCAGCCAGCACACAGGGTTGGGCGGGGAGCTGTTTTTT,CASSQHTGLGGELFF
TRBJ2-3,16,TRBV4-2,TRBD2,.,TGTGCCAGCGGCCCCGGGAGGCTAGTCTCCACAGATACGCAGTATTTT,CASGPGRLVSTDTQYF
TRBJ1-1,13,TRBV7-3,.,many,TGTGCCAGCAGCGCCGGGTCGAACACTGAAGCTTTCTTT,CASSAGSNTEAFF
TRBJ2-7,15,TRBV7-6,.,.,TGTGCCAGCAGCCCTGGGCGGACTTTAGCCTACGAGCAGTACTTC,CASSPGRTLAYEQYF
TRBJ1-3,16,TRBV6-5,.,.,TGTGCCAGCAGTTACTCGAATTTTCTCTCTGGAAACACCATATATTTT,CASSYSNFLSGNTIYF
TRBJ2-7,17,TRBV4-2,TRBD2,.,TGTGCCAGCAGCCAAGGAACTAGCGGGCCCAGCTCCTACGAGCAGTACTTC,CASSQGTSGPSSYEQYF
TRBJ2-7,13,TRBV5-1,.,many,TGCGCCAGCAGTACGACAGGCTCCTACGAGCAGTACTTC,CASSTTGSYEQYF
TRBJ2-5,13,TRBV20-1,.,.,TGCAGTGCCATTTGGGGCATTAAAGAGACCCAGTACTTC,CSAIWGIKETQYF
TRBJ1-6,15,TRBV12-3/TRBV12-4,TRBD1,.,TGTGCCAGCAGTTCCCTCAGGGGGAGGAATTCACCCCTCCACTTT,CASSSLRGRNSPLHF
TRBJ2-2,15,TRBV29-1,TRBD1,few,TGCAGCGCAAGATCCGGGACAGTCCGGACCGGGGAGCTGTTTTTT,CSARSGTVRTGELFF
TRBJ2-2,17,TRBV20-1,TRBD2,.,TGCAGTGCTAGAACGGCTAGCGGGAGGGCGAACACCGGGGAGCTGTTTTTT,CSARTASGRANTGELFF
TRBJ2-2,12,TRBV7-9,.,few,TGTGCCAGCAGCCCGGACCCCGGGGAGCTGTTTTTT,CASSPDPGELFF
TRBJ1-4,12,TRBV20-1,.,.,TGCAGTGCTAGGAGTGGGGGAGAAAAACTGTTTTTT,CSARSGGEKLFF
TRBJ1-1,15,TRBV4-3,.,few,TGCGCCAGCAGCCAAGGTCGCAGACTGAACACTGAAGCTTTCTTT,CASSQGRRLNTEAFF
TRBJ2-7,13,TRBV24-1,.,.,TGTGCCACCAGTGGCCCCAGGGGCCACGAGCAGTACTTC,CATSGPRGHEQYF
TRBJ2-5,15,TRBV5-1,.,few,TGCGCCAGCAACAAACACGGGACTCTCCAAGAGACCCAGTACTTC,CASNKHGTLQETQYF
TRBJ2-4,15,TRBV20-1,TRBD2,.,TGCAGTGCTAACCTAGCGGGAGTCGCCAAAAACATTCAGTACTTC,CSANLAGVAKNIQYF
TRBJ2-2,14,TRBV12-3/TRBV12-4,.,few,TGTGCCAGCATTAGGGACATTGACACCGGGGAGCTGTTTTTT,CASIRDIDTGELFF
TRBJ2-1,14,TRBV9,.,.,TGTGCCAGCACCCGGGACCACTCCTACAATGAGCAGTTCTTC,CASTRDHSYNEQFF
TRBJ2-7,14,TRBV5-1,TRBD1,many,TGCGCCAGCAGCTTGGTCGGGACAGGGACCGAGCAGTACTTC,CASSLVGTGTEQYF
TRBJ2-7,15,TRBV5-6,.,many,TGTGCCAGCAGCTACGGCGGGACAGCAGTATACGAGCAGTACTTC,CASSYGGTAVYEQYF
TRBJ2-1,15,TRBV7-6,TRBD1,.,TGTGCCAGCAGCCATCCCGGGACAGGGGAGAATGAGCAGTTCTTC,CASSHPGTGENEQFF
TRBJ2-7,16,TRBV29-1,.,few,TGCAGCGTTGTGTCACAAAACGGCAGGCAACTGTACGAGCAGTACTTC,CSVVSQNGRQLYEQYF
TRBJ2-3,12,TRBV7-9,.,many,TGTGCCAGCAGCCCGACAGGGAGGGTTCTGTATTTT,CASSPTGRVLYF
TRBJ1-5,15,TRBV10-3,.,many,TGTGCCTCCCAAAGTCGGGCATTTGATGATCAGCCCCAGCATTTT,CASQSRAFDDQPQHF
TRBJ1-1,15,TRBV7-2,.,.,TGTGCCAGCAGCTTGTGGACGGCCGGGAACACTGAAGCTTTCTTT,CASSLWTAGNTEAFF
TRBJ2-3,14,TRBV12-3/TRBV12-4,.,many,TGTGCCAGCAGTTTCCGGGGAGCCACAGATACGCAGTATTTT,CASSFRGATDTQYF
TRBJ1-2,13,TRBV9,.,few,TGTGCCAGCAGCGCGGGCTCCGCCTATGGCTACACCTTC,CASSAGSAYGYTF
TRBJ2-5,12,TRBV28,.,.,TGTGCCAGCAGTTTAAAAATACCGCCCCAGTACTTC,CASSLKIPPQYF